This T cell receptor (beta chain) came from a study of T cell responses to AZD1222 COVID-19 vaccine. General observations from the study: Samples come after the peak T cell response, not at day 14. Clonal diversity may have been underestimated, and the donors were mostly white British, with more females than males.

Measured with immunoSEQ multiplex PCR; TCRdb has only the in-frame clones, and not every one. The table has 150,000 or so clones, approximately 88% seen once; the top ten hold 3% to 4%. V was shortened by 1 base and J by 6 bases, with 4 bases between the two germline ends. Germline loops: CDR1 LGHDT, CDR2 YNNKEL (reference sequence). CDR3 size: 13 residues. With respect to this clone: Its cognate antigen is unknown.

The V and J genes are TRBV3-1 (or the pseudogene TRBV3-2) and TRBJ1-6, with D unclear. The TCR sequence derives from an adult in good health. The source was peripheral blood, collected on day 0 of MenACWY control vaccination. CDR3: CASSQGVNSPLHF. CDR3 sequence (DNA): TGTGCCAGCAGCCAAGGAGTTAATTCACCCCTCCACTTT.